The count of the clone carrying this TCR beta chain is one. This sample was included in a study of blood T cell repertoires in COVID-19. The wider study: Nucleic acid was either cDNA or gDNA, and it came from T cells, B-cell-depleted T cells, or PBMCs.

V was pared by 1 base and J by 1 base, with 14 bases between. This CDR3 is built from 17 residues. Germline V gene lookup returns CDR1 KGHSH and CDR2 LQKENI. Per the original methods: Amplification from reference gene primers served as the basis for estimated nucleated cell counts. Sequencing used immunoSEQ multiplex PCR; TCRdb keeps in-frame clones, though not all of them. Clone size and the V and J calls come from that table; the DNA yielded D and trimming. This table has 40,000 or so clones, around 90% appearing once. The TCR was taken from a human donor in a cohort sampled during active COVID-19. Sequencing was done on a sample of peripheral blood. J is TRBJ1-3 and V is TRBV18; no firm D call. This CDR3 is CASSPQDAGGSGNTIYF. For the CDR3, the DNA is TGTGCCAGCTCACCACAAGACGCCGGCGGGTCTGGAAACACCATATATTTT. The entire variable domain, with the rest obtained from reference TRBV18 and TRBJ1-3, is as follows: NAGVMQNPRHLVRRRGQEARLRCSPMKGHSHVYWYRQLPEEGLKFMVYLQKENIIDESGMPKERFSAEFPKEGPSILRIQQVVRGDSAAYFCASSPQDAGGSGNTIYFGEGSWLTVV.